These 25 T cell receptor beta chains were sequenced from one sample in a study of T cell clonality in common variable immunodeficiency. Whole-study findings and limits: In common variable immunodeficiency, TCR beta chains reportedly carried fewer deletions and N-nucleotide insertions.

The antigens of these receptors remain unknown. Assay used: immunoSEQ multiplex PCR; TCRdb lists only in-frame clones, some missing. Found here are nearly 20,000 clones, no singletons; the ten largest cover around 2.3%. The sample was peripheral blood mononuclear cells. The receptors derive from a human donor with common variable immunodeficiency.

This clone has at least ten counts. The sequenced fragment ends 3 residues before the CDR3 boundary, so the rest is inferred from the germline J gene. The V gene is TRBV18, the J gene TRBJ2-5, with unresolved D. V was trimmed by 3 bases and J by 2 bases, leaving 7 bases between them. The CDR3 has 13 residues. Germline CDR1 KGHSH, CDR2 LQKENI. The chain's CDR3 is CASSPALQETQYF. The CDR3 DNA, read in part, is TGTGCCAGCTCACCGGCTTTACAAGAGACC.

This clone was recorded many times. CDR3 DNA (partial): TGTGCCAGCAGCGCGACAGTCTCCACTGAA. It codes for CASSATVSTE. The entire CDR3 protein is CASSATVSTEAFF. V usage is TRBV11-2 and J usage is TRBJ1-1; TRBD1 might be the D (5 bases). The read comes to an end 3 residues before the CDR3 does, leaving the germline J gene to fill in the end. The CDR3 totals 13 residues. CDR1 is SGHAT and CDR2 is FQNNGV in the germline V gene. V gave up 5 bases and J gave up 4 bases, with 11 bases separating them.

This clone was detected ten times or more. The read falls 3 residues short of the CDR3 end, and the missing part is taken from the germline J gene. The gene calls are TRBV29-1 and TRBJ2-7, with 9 bases aligning to TRBD2. Unmatched junction bases numbered 6, after V lost 7 bases and J lost 5 bases. This CDR3 has 12 residues. CDR1 is SQVTM and CDR2 is ANQGSEA in the germline V gene. This CDR3 reads CSGSGRKDEQYF. The CDR3 DNA, read in part, is TGCAGCGGAAGCGGGAGGAAGGACGAG.

This clone showed up many times. Coverage ceases 3 residues before the CDR3 finishes, and the germline J gene fills in the end. J is TRBJ2-1 and V is TRBV5-1, with 8 bases lining up with TRBD2. The V segment lost 4 bases and the J segment 9 bases; nucleotides outside the gene matches: 9. The CDR3 covers 14 residues. The germline V gene encodes CDR1 SGHRS and CDR2 YFSETQ. The CDR3 here is CASSPGTSLGEQFF. The CDR3 DNA, read in part, is TGCGCCAGCAGCCCTGGGACTAGTCTTGGTGAG.

This clone was detected many times. The read halts 3 residues ahead of the CDR3 end, with the missing end drawn from the germline J gene. The chain uses TRBV20-1 and TRBJ1-4, with 7 bases lining up with TRBD1. Trimming took 0 bases from V and 3 from J; bases not matched to a gene: 4. Germline V gene data show CDR1 as DFQATT and CDR2 as SNEGSKA (reference sequence). This CDR3 region has 15 residues. The sequenced part of the CDR3 DNA is TGCAGTGCTAGAGACAGGGGGTCTGCTAATGAAAAA. Its translation is CSARDRGSANEK. In full, the CDR3 reads CSARDRGSANEKLFF.

This clone was recorded many times. This CDR3 is CASSPTGYTGELFF. Incomplete CDR3 DNA: TGTGCCAGCAGCCCGACAGGGTACACCGGGGAG. This chain connects TRBV7-9 to TRBJ2-2; TRBD1 agrees at 7 bases. The sequence runs out 3 residues before the end of the CDR3; the remainder is reconstructed from the germline J gene. Unmatched junction bases numbered 3, after V lost 5 bases and J lost 3 bases. The CDR3 spans 14 residues. Germline CDR1 and CDR2: SEHNR and FQNEAQ (reference sequence).

Ten or more counts support this clone. The CDR3 spells CASRSADRSYNEQFF. The CDR3 bases that were read are TGTGCCAGTAGATCAGCGGACCGCTCCTACAATGAG. The chain combines TRBV19 with TRBJ2-1; weak D call: TRBD2 (5 bases). The read halts 3 residues ahead of the CDR3 end, with the missing end drawn from the germline J gene. The CDR3 is 15 residues long. In germline, CDR1 is LNHDA, CDR2 SQIVND (reference sequence). Deletions cut 6 bases from V and 0 bases from J, with 12 bases between.

In this sample, this clone turned up many times. Read sequence stops 3 residues before the CDR3 end, and the germline J gene provides the missing end. The rearrangement joins TRBV5-5 to TRBJ2-1; D might be TRBD2 (5 bases). Germline V CDR1 and CDR2: SGHKS, YYEKEE (reference sequence). Trimming took 0 bases from V and 3 from J, leaving 10 bases between them. The CDR3 runs 15 residues. This chain's CDR3 is CASSLAASSYNEQFF. The DNA read from the CDR3 is TGTGCCAGCAGCTTGGCGGCTAGCAGCTACAATGAG.

This clone turned up a few times. A clone one base away is much larger, so this may be a read error. The read is 3 residues too short to cover the CDR3 end, so that end is filled in from the germline J gene. The gene calls are TRBV29-1 and TRBJ2-7; D is possibly TRBD2 (6 bases). The CDR3 has 13 residues. Germline V gene sequence: CDR1 SQVTM, CDR2 ANQGSEA. V lost 7 bases and J 5 bases, leaving 18 bases between the germline ends. The sequenced part of the CDR3 DNA is TGCAGCGGGGGGGACGTGGGGGGAAACGAG. Amino acids: CSGGDVGGNE. The full CDR3 protein reads CSGGDVGGNEQYF.

This clone was seen repeatedly, ten times or more. Read coverage stops 3 residues before the CDR3 terminus; the germline J gene supplies the remainder. Other DNA variants within this sample encode the same CDR3. V gene TRBV5-1 combines with J gene TRBJ2-3; the D gene is possibly TRBD1 (5 bases). Germline assignment: CDR1 SGHRS and CDR2 YFSETQ. Trimming took off 0 bases at V and 0 bases at J, with 8 bases between the two ends. The CDR3 totals 15 residues. The chain's CDR3 is CASSLGQGSTDTQYF. The covered CDR3 bases are TGCGCCAGCAGCTTGGGTCAGGGAAGCACAGATACG.

This clone has ten or more counts. The read stops 3 residues short of the end of the CDR3; the missing end is completed from the germline J gene. The rearrangement links TRBV12-3 or TRBV12-4 to TRBJ1-2; D is unresolved. The ends were cut back, 2 bases at V and 3 bases at J, with 10 bases in the middle. This CDR3 is 14 amino acids long. The CDR3 reads CASSLSGSYYGYTF. The CDR3 bases that were read are TGTGCCAGCAGTTTAAGCGGCAGCTACTATGGC.

This clone was found a few times. Read sequence stops 3 residues before the CDR3 end, and the germline J gene provides the missing end. The chain is built from TRBV6-2 or TRBV6-3 and TRBJ2-5; weak D call: TRBD1 (6 bases). Germline assignment: CDR1 MNHEY and CDR2 SVGEGT. The germline V and J ends were trimmed by 5 bases and 2 bases, with 12 bases remaining between them. This CDR3 is 14 amino acids long. Here the CDR3 reads CASSRWDKQETQYF. The sequenced part of the CDR3 DNA is TGTGCCAGCAGTCGATGGGACAAGCAAGAGACC.

This clone was observed many times. The missing CDR3 end, 3 residues past where the read stops, is filled in from the germline J gene. The rearrangement links TRBV12-3 or TRBV12-4 to TRBJ2-1; 8 nucleotides match TRBD2. This CDR3 comprises 14 residues. The trim removed 2 bases at V and 8 bases at J, leaving 5 bases unmatched. CDR3 sequence reads: CASSLQAGVDEQFF. The covered CDR3 bases are TGTGCCAGCAGTTTACAAGCGGGAGTAGATGAG.

This clone has ten or more counts. The read is 3 residues too short to cover the CDR3 end, so that end is filled in from the germline J gene. This chain connects TRBV4-1 to TRBJ1-1; 9 positions agree with TRBD1. The CDR3 loop spans 16 amino acids. Unmatched junction bases numbered 8, after V lost 0 bases and J lost 6 bases. Germline CDR1 and CDR2: MGHRA and YSYEKL. Incomplete CDR3 DNA: TGCGCCAGCAGCCAAGAGTTCGACAGGGGGTTTTCTGAA. Translation: CASSQEFDRGFSE. The entire CDR3 is CASSQEFDRGFSEAFF.

The sample holds many counts of this clone. The DNA ends 3 residues before the CDR3 does, and the rest of the CDR3 is filled in from the germline J gene. V and J are TRBV19 and TRBJ2-2; 10 nucleotides line up with TRBD1. The CDR3 contains 16 residues. From germline, CDR1 is LNHDA and CDR2 SQIVND (reference sequence). V shed 5 bases, J shed 7 bases, and the junction held 10 bases outside the gene matches. Here the CDR3 reads CASSPRDRGKVGELFF. The sequenced part of the CDR3 DNA is TGTGCCAGTAGTCCGAGGGACAGGGGAAAAGTCGGGGAG.

This clone was seen repeatedly, ten times or more. Read coverage stops 3 residues before the CDR3 terminus; the germline J gene supplies the remainder. The chain is built from TRBV9 and TRBJ2-2, with D perhaps TRBD2 (5 bases). The ends were cut back, 2 bases at V and 7 bases at J, with 12 bases in the middle. The germline V gene encodes CDR1 SGDLS and CDR2 YYNGEE. The CDR3 totals 14 residues. The DNA read from the CDR3 is TGTGCCAGCAGCGTCGGCGGGCCGAACGGGGAG. Encoded protein: CASSVGGPNGE. The CDR3, in full, reads CASSVGGPNGELFF.

This clone is medium-sized within its sample. The read ends 3 residues before the CDR3 terminus; that terminus is restored from the germline J gene. This chain uses TRBV19 with TRBJ2-1, with D maybe TRBD2 (6 bases). This CDR3 is built from 16 residues. The V end was cut by 3 bases, the J end by 2 bases, with 14 bases between. Germline CDR1 and CDR2: LNHDA and SQIVND (reference sequence). CDR3 in amino acids: CASSMSWRDAYNEQFF. The DNA read from the CDR3 is TGTGCCAGTAGTATGTCGTGGCGGGATGCCTACAATGAG.

Many counts were recorded for this clone. The read terminates 3 residues before the CDR3 end, so the remaining end is supplied by the germline J gene. The chain links TRBV5-4 to TRBJ1-1; weak D call: TRBD1 (5 bases). Looked up from germline, CDR1 is SGHNT and CDR2 is YYREEE (reference sequence). Trimming stripped 3 bases from V and 0 bases from J, with 12 bases between. The CDR3 consists of 15 residues. The sequenced part of the CDR3 DNA is TGTGCCAGCAGCTCCGGGGGGGTGTTGAACACTGAA. It encodes CASSSGGVLNTE. Given in full, the CDR3 is CASSSGGVLNTEAFF.

This clone was seen many times. The CDR3 end is not reached by the read, which stops 3 residues before it; the germline J gene fills it in. The V and J genes are TRBV18 and TRBJ1-1, with 8 nucleotides matching TRBD1. The junction had 12 bases not matched to a gene; V was cut back by 2 bases and J by 7 bases. The CDR3 spans 16 residues. CDR1 is KGHSH, CDR2 LQKENI, per germline. The sequenced part of the CDR3 DNA is TGTGCCAGCTCACCAGAACAGGGGGAAGGGACGAGTGAA. This gives the protein CASSPEQGEGTSE. The entire CDR3 reads CASSPEQGEGTSEAFF.

This clone was recorded a few times. The sequence runs out 3 residues before the end of the CDR3; the remainder is reconstructed from the germline J gene. V gene TRBV7-9 combines with J gene TRBJ2-5; D gene uncertain. This CDR3 is built from 12 residues. The germline gives CDR1 SEHNR, CDR2 FQNEAQ (reference sequence). V was pared by 6 bases and J by 5 bases, with 10 bases between. The DNA read from the CDR3 is TGTGCCAGCAGTCTTCTCGGGGAGACC. Translation gives CASSLLGET. The full CDR3 sequence reads CASSLLGETQYF.

Concerning this clone: The read ends 3 residues before the CDR3 terminus; that terminus is restored from the germline J gene. The chain has TRBV27 and TRBJ2-7, with 13 positions matching TRBD2. Germline loops: CDR1 MNHEY, CDR2 SMNVEV (reference sequence). The V gene end was trimmed by 4 bases and the J gene end by 2 bases; junction bases not matched to a gene: 2. The CDR3 runs 15 residues. The CDR3 reads CASSSGLAGTYEQYF. The CDR3 bases that were read are TGTGCCAGCAGTTCGGGACTAGCGGGAACCTACGAG.

This clone was detected only a few times. The read is 3 residues too short to cover the CDR3 end, so that end is filled in from the germline J gene. The chain employs TRBV30 and TRBJ1-2, with 8 positions matching TRBD1. This CDR3 comprises 13 residues. The V and J ends lost 1 base and 7 bases, in that order; junction bases with no gene match: 5. Germline V gives CDR1 GTSNPN, CDR2 SVGIG (reference sequence). CDR3 loop: CAWSDQGAGGYTF. The part of the CDR3 DNA that was read is TGTGCCTGGAGTGACCAGGGGGCAGGTGGC.

The sample holds many counts of this clone. The sequence runs out 3 residues before the end of the CDR3; the remainder is reconstructed from the germline J gene. The rearrangement uses TRBV19 and TRBJ1-2; 9 nucleotides match TRBD1. Germline lookup yields CDR1 LNHDA and CDR2 SQIVND (reference sequence). V was clipped by 3 bases and J by 5 bases; unmatched bases: 7. The CDR3 extends over 15 amino acids. CDR3 region: CASSMRDREFYGYTF. CDR3 DNA, as far as it was read: TGTGCCAGTAGTATGCGGGACAGGGAGTTTTATGGC.

This clone was seen ten or more times. The read stops 3 residues short of the end of the CDR3; the missing end is completed from the germline J gene. The genes are TRBV18 and TRBJ1-1; no clear D. The V end lost 3 bases, the J end lost 1 base, and 6 bases lay between the germline ends. Germline assignment: CDR1 KGHSH and CDR2 LQKENI. There are 13 residues in the CDR3. This CDR3 reads CASSPSQNTEAFF. CDR3 DNA (partial): TGTGCCAGCTCACCGTCACAGAACACTGAA. The full variable domain, with the rest looked up from reference TRBV18 and TRBJ1-1, is NAGVMQNPRHLVRRRGQEARLRCSPMKGHSHVYWYRQLPEEGLKFMVYLQKENIIDESGMPKERFSAEFPKEGPSILRIQQVVRGDSAAYFCASSPSQNTEAFFGQGTRLTVV.

As to this clone: From the germline J gene comes the end of the CDR3, since the read stops 3 residues before it. V usage is TRBV20-1 and J usage is TRBJ2-7, with 10 bases fitting TRBD1. The germline V gene has CDR1 DFQATT and CDR2 SNEGSKA (reference sequence). This CDR3 has 14 amino acids. Losses at the gene ends were 4 bases for V and 4 bases for J; bases not matched to a gene: 7. The CDR3 bases that were read are TGCAGTGCTATAGAACCGGGACAGGGGTACGAG. This translates into CSAIEPGQGYE. The CDR3 in full is CSAIEPGQGYEQYF.